This TCR beta chain originates from a study of T cell repertoires in cytomegalovirus infection. Study-wide results and limits: Clonotype analysis showed dominance of the ex vivo response by HLA-C-restricted CMV-specific TCR beta clonotypes.

Trimming took 5 bases from V and 5 from J, leaving 12 bases between them. CDR1 is MGHRA, CDR2 YSYEKL, per germline. The CDR3 contains 13 residues. TCRdb analysed the reads with MiXCR anew, one entry per CDR3 protein. The sample includes hundreds of thousands of distinct CDR3 sequences, roughly a sixth of them seen just once. Worth noting for this clonotype: Its antigen remains unidentified. One base away lies a much larger clone, so this may be a sequencing read error.

The receptor comes from a human donor in good health (CMV status not recorded). Some clones in this sample may be carry-over from other donors' samples. The rearrangement uses TRBV4-1 and TRBJ1-1, with D unresolved. The sample consisted of PBMCs. For the CDR3, the DNA is TGCGCCAGCAGCGAGAGGGCGGAGACTGAAGCTTTCTTT. Encoded protein: CASSERAETEAFF.